This entry lists 18 T cell receptor beta chains sequenced from one sample in a study of response to subunit inactivated influenza vaccine. TCRdb analysed the RT-PCR reads with MiXCR anew, one entry per CDR3 protein. Of about 780,000 distinct CDR3 sequences detected, roughly 18% appear once; the ten largest clones hold 11%. This specimen was PBMCs from blood, taken roughly 5 days after vaccination. These receptor sequences come from a man aged 50 to 60 who received an inactivated influenza vaccine.

The chain has TRBV12-3 or TRBV12-4 and TRBJ2-6; 9 nucleotides align to TRBD1. The CDR3 runs to 18 residues. J gave up 2 bases and V 0 bases, and 5 bases lay outside the gene matches. The chain's CDR3 is CASSLAGQGNPGANVLTF. The CDR3 nucleotides are TGTGCCAGCAGTTTAGCGGGACAGGGCAATCCTGGGGCCAACGTCCTGACTTTC.

The CDR3, as DNA: TGTGCCAGCAGTCACAGGGGGCAGGAGCAGTACTTC. Its protein is CASSHRGQEQYF. The chain employs TRBV27 and TRBJ2-7; the match to TRBD1 covers 9 bases. CDR1 and CDR2 from the germline V gene are MNHEY and SMNVEV (reference sequence). The V and J ends lost 5 bases and 7 bases, in that order; junction bases with no gene match: 3. CDR3 length equals 12 residues.

This chain joins TRBV28 and TRBJ2-1, with 7 bases aligning to TRBD1. The CDR3 runs 13 residues. V lost 0 bases and J lost 7; bases outside the gene matches: 0. CDR1 and CDR2 (germline): MDHEN, SYDVKM. In DNA form, the CDR3 reads TGTGCCAGCAGTTTATGGACAGGGAATGAGCAGTTCTTC. Translated: CASSLWTGNEQFF.

The table lists this clonotype with a few counts. The V gene is TRBV7-9, the J gene TRBJ1-4, with a possible D match to TRBD1 (6 bases). Deletions cut 5 bases from V and 8 bases from J, with 15 bases between. Germline-derived CDR1 and CDR2 are SEHNR and FQNEAQ (reference sequence). CDR3 length: 14 residues. CDR3 bases: TGTGCCAGCAGCCGAGGACAGAGGTGGGAAAAACTGTTTTTT. This sequence encodes CASSRGQRWEKLFF.

V and J are TRBV6-1 and TRBJ1-5; TRBD1 agrees at 9 bases. This CDR3 has 15 amino acids. The ends lost 6 bases at V and 6 bases at J; junction bases unmatched: 9. Germline V CDR1 and CDR2: MNHNS, SASEGT. The CDR3 here is CASSTNRGLSQPQHF. The DNA of the CDR3 is TGTGCCAGCAGCACCAACAGGGGGCTGAGTCAGCCCCAGCATTTT.

This clonotype was detected only a few times. The rearrangement links TRBV5-1 to TRBJ2-6; D gene unclear. The CDR3 sequence is 17 residues long. In germline, CDR1 is SGHRS, CDR2 YFSETQ. Trimming removed 4 bases at V and 0 bases at J, with 14 bases between. CDR3 coding DNA: TGCGCCAGCAGCCAAAAGGACGGCTACTCTGGGGCCAACGTCCTGACTTTC. Translating it yields CASSQKDGYSGANVLTF.

The genes are TRBV7-2 and TRBJ2-3, with 15 bases that match TRBD2. Germline trimming cut 4 bases from V and 3 bases from J; bases unmatched to any gene: 5. The CDR3 runs to 17 residues. The V gene's germline CDR1 is SGHTA and CDR2 FQGNSA. This chain's CDR3 is CASSSRTSGRGTDTQYF. Written as DNA, the CDR3 is TGTGCCAGCAGCTCCCGGACTAGCGGGAGGGGAACAGATACGCAGTATTTT.

V usage is TRBV6-2 or TRBV6-3 and J usage is TRBJ2-1; 8 bases are shared with TRBD1. Germline loops: CDR1 MNHEY, CDR2 SVGEGT. V trimming: 5 bases; J trimming: 4 bases; junction bases outside the gene matches: 10. The CDR3 has 16 residues. The CDR3, as DNA: TGTGCCAGCAGTCGCTATCAGGGGGCTCATTACAATGAGCAGTTCTTC. It yields the protein CASSRYQGAHYNEQFF.

This clonotype has at least ten counts. The CDR3 coding sequence is TGCAGCGTGCCGGGACAGGCCACAGATACGCAGTATTTT. This sequence encodes CSVPGQATDTQYF. The chain is built from TRBV29-1 and TRBJ2-3, with 8 bases aligning to TRBD1. J gave up 2 bases and V 6 bases, and 4 bases lay outside the gene matches. CDR1 is SQVTM, CDR2 ANQGSEA, per germline. The CDR3 totals 13 residues.

This clonotype was observed many times. The chain employs TRBV7-2 and TRBJ1-5; maybe TRBD1 (5 bases). Per the germline V gene, CDR1 is SGHTA and CDR2 is FQGNSA. V was pared by 1 base and J by 3 bases, with 7 bases between. This CDR3 is built from 14 residues. The CDR3 here is CASSLGDLNQPQHF. The DNA for the CDR3 is TGTGCCAGCAGCTTAGGGGACCTCAATCAGCCCCAGCATTTT.

The chain joins TRBV3-1 to TRBJ2-2; D may be TRBD2 (6 bases). V was trimmed by 2 bases and J by 3 bases, leaving 10 bases between them. From germline, CDR1 is LGHDT and CDR2 YNNKEL (reference sequence). The CDR3 runs 15 residues. CDR3 sequence: CASSQLGSDTGELFF. The CDR3 DNA sequence: TGTGCCAGCAGCCAACTCGGGAGTGACACCGGGGAGCTGTTTTTT.

This clonotype was observed at least ten times. The V call is TRBV12-3 or TRBV12-4, the J call TRBJ2-3, with TRBD2 matching over 14 bases. With V trimmed by 5 bases and J by 4 bases, 5 bases remained unmatched. The CDR3 is 16 amino acids. The CDR3 here is CASSRGLAGGPDTQYF. Here the CDR3 DNA reads TGTGCCAGCAGTCGCGGACTAGCGGGAGGTCCAGATACGCAGTATTTT.

This clonotype has more than one count but fewer than ten. The chain carries TRBV6-1 and TRBJ1-1; TRBD1 might be the D (5 bases). CDR1 and CDR2 from the germline V gene are MNHNS and SASEGT. V lost 2 bases and J 0 bases, leaving 13 bases between the germline ends. CDR3 length: 16 amino acids. Here the CDR3 DNA reads TGTGCCAGCAGTGAAATTTTGAGACAGATGAACACTGAAGCTTTCTTT. It codes for CASSEILRQMNTEAFF.

This chain connects TRBV20-1 to TRBJ2-5; 9 bases align to TRBD1. The CDR3 is made up of 16 amino acids. V shed 3 bases and J 4 bases; nucleotides not matched to a gene: 12. CDR1 DFQATT and CDR2 SNEGSKA come from the germline V gene (reference sequence). The CDR3 sequence is CSARGNTGGAGETQYF. The CDR3 DNA reads TGCAGTGCTAGGGGTAATACAGGGGGCGCAGGAGAGACCCAGTACTTC.

This chain joins TRBV2 and TRBJ2-5; no reliable D call. Germline loops: CDR1 SNHLY, CDR2 FYNNEI. The CDR3 loop spans 14 amino acids. Trimming took off 2 bases at V and 4 bases at J, with 11 bases between the two ends. CDR3 nucleotide sequence: TGTGCCAGCAGTGAATCGACCCGAGGAGAGACCCAGTACTTC. Protein sequence: CASSESTRGETQYF.

This clonotype was seen more than once but under ten times. The chain employs TRBV5-6 and TRBJ1-5; D gene uncertain. This CDR3 spans 13 amino acids. Germline V lookup: CDR1 SGHDT, CDR2 YYEEEE. The ends were cut back, 0 bases at V and 5 bases at J, with 6 bases in the middle. The CDR3 DNA follows: TGTGCCAGCAGCTTGGCCCCGGATCAGCCCCAGCATTTT. Its translation: CASSLAPDQPQHF.

This clonotype was counted at least ten times. The J gene is TRBJ1-5, the V gene TRBV6-5; 7 nucleotides line up with TRBD1. The germline CDR1 and CDR2 sequences are MNHEY and SVGAGI. Germline trimming cut 2 bases from V and 3 bases from J; bases unmatched to any gene: 1. CDR3 size: 14 residues. The chain's CDR3 is CASSYRGPNQPQHF. CDR3 sequence (DNA): TGTGCCAGCAGTTACAGGGGGCCCAATCAGCCCCAGCATTTT.

About this clonotype: Its ends do not fully match the called genes, so a read error is possible. This chain joins TRBV20-1 and TRBJ2-1; 10 bases agree with TRBD2. The CDR3 consists of 14 residues. CDR1 and CDR2 from the germline V gene are DFQATT and SNEGSKA (reference sequence). CDR3 sequence: CSATSGSSYTEQFF. The CDR3, as DNA: TGCAGTGCTACTAGCGGGAGCTCCTACACTGAGCAGTTCTTC.